This T cell receptor (beta chain) was sequenced during a study of early T cells in non-severe SARS-CoV-2 infection. MiXCR was run by TCRdb on the 5' RACE reads, yielding one entry per CDR3 protein. The table records under 85,000 distinct CDR3 sequences, roughly 10% of them present only once. At least ten counts were recorded for this clonotype. From germline, CDR1 is SEHNR and CDR2 FQNEAQ (reference sequence). There are 13 residues in the CDR3. Trimming pared 5 bases from V and 10 bases from J, leaving 12 bases between. The source is an adult who was a healthcare worker with PCR-confirmed SARS-CoV-2 infection or an uninfected control (not recorded which). The source was whole blood, collected at baseline. The V call is TRBV7-9, the J call TRBJ1-6; tentatively, D is TRBD1 (5 bases). The CDR3: CASSPGYGSPLHF. CDR3 nucleotides: TGTGCCAGCAGCCCAGGGTACGGGTCACCCCTCCACTTT.